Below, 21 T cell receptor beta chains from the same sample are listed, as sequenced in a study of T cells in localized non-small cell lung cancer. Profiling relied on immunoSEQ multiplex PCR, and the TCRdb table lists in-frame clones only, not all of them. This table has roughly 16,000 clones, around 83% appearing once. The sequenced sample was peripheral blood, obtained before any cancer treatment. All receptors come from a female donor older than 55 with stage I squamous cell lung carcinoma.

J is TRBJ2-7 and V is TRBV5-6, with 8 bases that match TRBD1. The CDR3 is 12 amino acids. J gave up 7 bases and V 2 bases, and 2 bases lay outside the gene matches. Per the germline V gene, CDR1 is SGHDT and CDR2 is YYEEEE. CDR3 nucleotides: TGTGCCAGCAGCTTAAACAGGGGGGAGCAGTACTTC. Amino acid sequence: CASSLNRGEQYF.

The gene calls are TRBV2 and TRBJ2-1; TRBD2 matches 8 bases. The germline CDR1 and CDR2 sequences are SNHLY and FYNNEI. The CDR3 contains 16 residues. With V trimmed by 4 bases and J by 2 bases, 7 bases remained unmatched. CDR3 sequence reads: CASSGTSGPAYNEQFF. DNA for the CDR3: TGTGCCAGCAGTGGAACTAGCGGACCTGCCTACAATGAGCAGTTCTTC. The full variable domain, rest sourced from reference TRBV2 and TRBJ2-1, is EPEVTQTPSHQVTQMGQEVILRCVPISNHLYFYWYRQILGQKVEFLVSFYNNEISEKSEIFDDQFSVERPDGSNFTLKIRSTKLEDSAMYFCASSGTSGPAYNEQFFGPGTRLTVL.

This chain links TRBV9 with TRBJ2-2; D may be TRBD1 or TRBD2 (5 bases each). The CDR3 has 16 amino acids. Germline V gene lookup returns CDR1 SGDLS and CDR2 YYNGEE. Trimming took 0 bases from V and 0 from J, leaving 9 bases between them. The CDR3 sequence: CASSVDEGPNTGELFF. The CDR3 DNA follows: TGTGCCAGCAGCGTAGACGAGGGACCGAACACCGGGGAGCTGTTTTTT.

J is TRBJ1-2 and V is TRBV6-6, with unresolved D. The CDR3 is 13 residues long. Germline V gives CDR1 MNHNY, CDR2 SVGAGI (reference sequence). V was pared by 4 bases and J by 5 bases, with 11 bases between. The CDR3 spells CASSSGLVYGYTF. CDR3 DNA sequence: TGTGCCAGCAGTTCGGGGTTGGTTTATGGCTACACCTTC.

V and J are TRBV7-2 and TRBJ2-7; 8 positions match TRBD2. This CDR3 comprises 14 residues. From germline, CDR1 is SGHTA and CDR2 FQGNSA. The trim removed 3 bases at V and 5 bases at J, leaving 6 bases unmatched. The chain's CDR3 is CASSFRLANNEQYF. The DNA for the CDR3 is TGTGCCAGCAGCTTCAGACTAGCGAACAACGAGCAGTACTTC. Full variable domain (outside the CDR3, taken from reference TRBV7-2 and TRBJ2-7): GAGVSQSPSNKVTEKGKDVELRCDPISGHTALYWYRQSLGQGLEFLIYFQGNSAPDKSGLPSDRFSAERTGGSVSTLTIQRTQQEDSAVYLCASSFRLANNEQYFGPGTRLTVT.

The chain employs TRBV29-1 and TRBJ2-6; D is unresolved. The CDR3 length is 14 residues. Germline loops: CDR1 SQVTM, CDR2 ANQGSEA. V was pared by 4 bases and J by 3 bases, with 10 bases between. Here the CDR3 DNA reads TGCAGCGTTGGTCTAGGCGGTGGGGCCAACGTCCTGACTTTC. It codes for CSVGLGGGANVLTF.

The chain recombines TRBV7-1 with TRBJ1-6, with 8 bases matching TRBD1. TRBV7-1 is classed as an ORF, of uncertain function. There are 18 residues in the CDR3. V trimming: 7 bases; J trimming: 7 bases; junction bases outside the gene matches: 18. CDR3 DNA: TGTGCCAGCAACCCGGGACAGGTTGAGTCCTATGGGAATTCACCCCTCCACTTT. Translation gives CASNPGQVESYGNSPLHF.

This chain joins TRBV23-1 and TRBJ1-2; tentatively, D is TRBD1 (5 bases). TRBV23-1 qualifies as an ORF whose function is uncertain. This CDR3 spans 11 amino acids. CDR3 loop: CTGPGIYGYTF. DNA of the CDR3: TGCACCGGCCCAGGGATCTATGGCTACACCTTC.

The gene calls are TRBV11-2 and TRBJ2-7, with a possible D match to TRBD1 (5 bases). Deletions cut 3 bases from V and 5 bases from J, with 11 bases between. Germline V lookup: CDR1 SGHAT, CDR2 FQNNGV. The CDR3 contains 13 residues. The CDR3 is CASSLRQGHEQYF. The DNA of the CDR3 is TGTGCCAGCAGCTTGAGGCAGGGCCACGAGCAGTACTTC.

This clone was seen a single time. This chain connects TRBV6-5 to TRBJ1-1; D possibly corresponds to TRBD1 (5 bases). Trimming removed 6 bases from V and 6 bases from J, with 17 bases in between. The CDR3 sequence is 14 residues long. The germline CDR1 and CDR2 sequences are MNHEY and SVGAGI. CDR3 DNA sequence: TGTGCCAGCAGCCAGCCGGGGGGGACCGCTGAAGCTTTCTTT. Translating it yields CASSQPGGTAEAFF.

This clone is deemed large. The CDR3 protein is CASSESAENNSPLHF. The CDR3 DNA follows: TGTGCCAGCAGTGAATCGGCAGAAAATAATTCACCCCTCCACTTT. The chain joins TRBV6-1 to TRBJ1-6; D remains ambiguous. Germline V gives CDR1 MNHNS, CDR2 SASEGT. This CDR3 comprises 15 residues. Trimming removed 2 bases at V and 5 bases at J, with 10 bases between.

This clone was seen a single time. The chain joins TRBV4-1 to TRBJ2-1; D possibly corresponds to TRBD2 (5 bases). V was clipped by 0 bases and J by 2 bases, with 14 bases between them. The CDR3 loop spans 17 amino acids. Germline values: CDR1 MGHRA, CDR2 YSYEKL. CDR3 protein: CASSQEEGAITYNEQFF. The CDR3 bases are TGCGCCAGCAGCCAAGAAGAGGGAGCAATAACCTACAATGAGCAGTTCTTC.

The CDR3 DNA follows: TGCGCCAGCAGCCAGGAGGGGATAGCGAGGGAAGAGACCCAGTACTTC. It translates to CASSQEGIAREETQYF. The rearrangement uses TRBV4-1 and TRBJ2-5; TRBD2 is a possible D gene (6 bases). The CDR3 loop spans 16 amino acids. Trimming took off 3 bases at V and 3 bases at J, with 17 bases between the two ends. Looked up from germline, CDR1 is MGHRA and CDR2 is YSYEKL.

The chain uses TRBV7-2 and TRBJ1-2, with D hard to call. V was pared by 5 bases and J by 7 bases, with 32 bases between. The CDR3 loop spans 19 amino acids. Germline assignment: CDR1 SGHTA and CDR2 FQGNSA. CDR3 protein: CASSPSPGVKAFFEGGYTF. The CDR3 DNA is TGTGCCAGCAGCCCGTCGCCGGGAGTCAAGGCGTTTTTCGAGGGTGGCTACACCTTC.

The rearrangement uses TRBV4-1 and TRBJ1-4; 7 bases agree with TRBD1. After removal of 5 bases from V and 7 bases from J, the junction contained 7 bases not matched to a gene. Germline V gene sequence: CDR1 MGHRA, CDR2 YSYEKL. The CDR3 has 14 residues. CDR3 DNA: TGCGCCAGCAGCGCCGAGGGGGCAACTGAAAAACTGTTTTTT. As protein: CASSAEGATEKLFF.

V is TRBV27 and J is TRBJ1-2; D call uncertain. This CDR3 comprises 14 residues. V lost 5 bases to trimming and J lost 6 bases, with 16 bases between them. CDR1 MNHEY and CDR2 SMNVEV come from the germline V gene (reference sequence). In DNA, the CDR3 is TGTGCCAGCAGTCCCTCACTGGGATTCCATGGCTACACCTTC. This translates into CASSPSLGFHGYTF.

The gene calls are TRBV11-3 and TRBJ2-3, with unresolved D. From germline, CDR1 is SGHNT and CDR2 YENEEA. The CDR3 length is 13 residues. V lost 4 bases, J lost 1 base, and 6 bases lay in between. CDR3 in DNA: TGTGCCAGCAGCTCGGGCGGCACAGATACGCAGTATTTT. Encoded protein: CASSSGGTDTQYF.

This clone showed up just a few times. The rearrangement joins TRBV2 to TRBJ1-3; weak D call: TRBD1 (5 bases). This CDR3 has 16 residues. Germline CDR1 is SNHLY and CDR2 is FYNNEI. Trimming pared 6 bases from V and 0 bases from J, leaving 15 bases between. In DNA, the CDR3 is TGTGCCAGCAGCGGGGGGGACGGAGACTCTGGAAACACCATATATTTT. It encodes CASSGGDGDSGNTIYF.

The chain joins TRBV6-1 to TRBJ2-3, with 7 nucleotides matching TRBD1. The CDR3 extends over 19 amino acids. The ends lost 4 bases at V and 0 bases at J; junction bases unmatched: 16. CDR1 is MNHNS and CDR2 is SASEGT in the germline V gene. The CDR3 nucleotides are TGTGCCAGCAGTGGATCTCGCTCGAAACAGGGGACCAGCACAGATACGCAGTATTTT. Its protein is CASSGSRSKQGTSTDTQYF.

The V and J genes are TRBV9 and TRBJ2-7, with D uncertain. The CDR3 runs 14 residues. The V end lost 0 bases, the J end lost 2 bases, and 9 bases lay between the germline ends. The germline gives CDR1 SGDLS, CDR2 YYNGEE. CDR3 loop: CASSVEGPPYEQYF. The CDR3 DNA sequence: TGTGCCAGCAGCGTAGAAGGGCCCCCCTACGAGCAGTACTTC.

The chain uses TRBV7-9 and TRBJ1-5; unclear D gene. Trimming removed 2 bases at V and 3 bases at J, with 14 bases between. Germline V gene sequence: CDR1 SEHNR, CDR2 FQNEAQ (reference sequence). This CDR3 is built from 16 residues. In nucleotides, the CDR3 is TGTGCCAGCAGCTTATCAGACATCACTCCCAATCAGCCCCAGCATTTT. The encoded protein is CASSLSDITPNQPQHF.